A single sample is the source of the 18 T cell receptor beta chains below, sequenced in a study of cytomegalovirus exposure and HLA in healthy donors. Researchers ran the PCR with 60 Vbeta and 13 Jbeta primers. Method: immunoSEQ multiplex PCR; TCRdb's copy keeps in-frame clones and lacks some. This sample carries 150,000 to 200,000 clones, around 80% of them seen once, and the ten largest clones take about 4.4%. What was sequenced was PBMCs. The origin of the receptors is a woman in her thirties in good health and CMV-seropositive.

There are a few counts of this clone. The genes are TRBV4-3 and TRBJ2-1, with D perhaps TRBD2 (6 bases). With 4 bases removed from V and 2 bases from J, the gap between germline ends came to 12 bases. The CDR3 spans 15 residues. CDR1 is LGHNA, CDR2 YSLEER, per germline. CDR3 loop: CASSPTGDPYNEQFF. The CDR3 DNA follows: TGCGCCAGCAGCCCTACGGGAGACCCCTACAATGAGCAGTTCTTC.

The chain uses TRBV7-9 and TRBJ1-4, with 12 bases matching TRBD1. With V trimmed by 10 bases and J by 7 bases, 1 base remained unmatched. CDR1 and CDR2 from the germline V gene are SEHNR and FQNEAQ (reference sequence). The CDR3 loop spans 12 amino acids. CDR3 DNA sequence: TGTGCCACGGGACAGGGGGCTGAAAAACTGTTTTTT. Translating it yields CATGQGAEKLFF. Supplemented by reference TRBV7-9 and TRBJ1-4, the full variable domain reads DTGVSQNPRHKITKRGQNVTFRCDPISEHNRLYWYRQTLGQGPEFLTYFQNEAQLEKSRLLSDRFSAERPKGSFSTLEIQRTEQGDSAMYLCATGQGAEKLFFGSGTQLSVL.

The V and J genes are TRBV28 and TRBJ1-2, with a tentative D call TRBD1 (5 bases). V dropped 6 bases and J dropped 1 base, with 12 bases sitting between them. The CDR3 runs 14 residues. Germline V gene sequence: CDR1 MDHEN, CDR2 SYDVKM. The CDR3 region has the DNA TGTGCCAGCAGACGAGGGACTAGTAACTATGGCTACACCTTC. Translating it yields CASRRGTSNYGYTF.

This clone has a single count. This chain connects TRBV2 to TRBJ2-2; D may be TRBD2 (5 bases). Germline V gene sequence: CDR1 SNHLY, CDR2 FYNNEI. The CDR3 contains 14 residues. V lost 6 bases, J lost 3 bases, and 11 bases lay in between. DNA for the CDR3: TGTGCCAGCAGCCCCGGACTGGACACCGGGGAGCTGTTTTTT. This codes for CASSPGLDTGELFF.

The chain employs TRBV6-6 and TRBJ2-5, with D possibly being TRBD1 (6 bases). V was shortened by 2 bases and J by 1 base, with 11 bases between the two germline ends. CDR3 length: 15 residues. CDR1 is MNHNY, CDR2 SVGAGI, per germline (reference sequence). The CDR3 sequence is CASSYGGQSQETQYF. The DNA for the CDR3 is TGTGCCAGCAGTTACGGGGGCCAGTCCCAAGAGACCCAGTACTTC.

V and J are TRBV19 and TRBJ2-1; 8 bases match TRBD1. The CDR3 contains 15 residues. J lost 5 bases, V lost 6 bases, and 9 bases had no gene match. The germline V gene has CDR1 LNHDA and CDR2 SQIVND (reference sequence). CDR3 region: CASSLPGQANNEQFF. The CDR3 DNA reads TGTGCCAGTAGCCTACCGGGACAGGCAAACAATGAGCAGTTCTTC.

J is TRBJ2-7 and V is TRBV6-1; D is perhaps TRBD1 (5 bases). Trimming pared 3 bases from V and 2 bases from J, leaving 5 bases between. CDR3 length: 12 residues. The germline gives CDR1 MNHNS, CDR2 SASEGT. The CDR3 bases are TGTGCCAGCAGTGACAGGGCCTACGAGCAGTACTTC. This translates into CASSDRAYEQYF.

The rearrangement joins TRBV11-2 to TRBJ2-7; 10 bases fit TRBD1. The CDR3 is made up of 15 amino acids. With 4 bases clipped from V and 2 bases from J, the junction kept 5 bases outside the gene matches. Germline CDR1 reads SGHAT; CDR2 reads FQNNGV. CDR3 bases: TGTGCCAGCAGCTCCCGGGACAGGGGAACCTACGAGCAGTACTTC. Its translation: CASSSRDRGTYEQYF.

The chain uses TRBV18 and TRBJ1-5; 10 bases are shared with TRBD1. Trimming removed 5 bases from V and 7 bases from J; junction bases left unmatched: 14. This CDR3 contains 17 residues. Germline V gene lookup returns CDR1 KGHSH and CDR2 LQKENI. CDR3 residues: CASSSTPPGQGFQPQHF. DNA for the CDR3: TGTGCCAGCTCATCAACACCTCCGGGACAGGGGTTCCAGCCCCAGCATTTT.

To note about this clone: An end of the junction does not agree with germline; a read error may underlie this. The rearrangement links TRBV5-6 to TRBJ2-4; 8 bases match TRBD1. Germline V gene lookup returns CDR1 SGHDT and CDR2 YYEEEE. The CDR3 length is 11 residues. CDR3 DNA: TGTGCCAGCAGCTTGGGACAGGGGATCCTCTTC. Protein product: CASSLGQGILF.

The table lists this clone with a few counts. The V and J genes are TRBV7-9 and TRBJ1-5; no clear D. Germline V gene sequence: CDR1 SEHNR, CDR2 FQNEAQ (reference sequence). The CDR3 extends over 17 amino acids. Trimming cost V 5 bases and J 1 base, with 18 bases left between them. The CDR3 bases are TGTGCCAGCAGCCCGGCGGGTGTAGGTCGGAGCAATCAGCCCCAGCATTTT. This translates into CASSPAGVGRSNQPQHF.

This clone was counted a single time. This chain uses TRBV7-9 with TRBJ2-7, with D possibly matching TRBD1 (7 bases). V was trimmed by 5 bases and J by 1 base, leaving 15 bases between them. The CDR3 contains 15 residues. Germline-derived CDR1 and CDR2 are SEHNR and FQNEAQ (reference sequence). The CDR3 sequence is CASSAGQAGSYEQYF. Here the CDR3 DNA reads TGTGCCAGCAGCGCCGGACAGGCGGGGTCCTACGAGCAGTACTTC.

This rearrangement joins TRBV11-3 to TRBJ2-1; 16 nucleotides agree with TRBD2. The CDR3 sequence is 19 residues long. V was clipped by 4 bases and J by 4 bases; unmatched bases: 10. The germline CDR1 and CDR2 sequences are SGHNT and YENEEA. The CDR3 bases are TGTGCCAGCAGCTCGGGACTAGCGGGAGGGCCTCGATCATACAATGAGCAGTTCTTC. It encodes CASSSGLAGGPRSYNEQFF.

The chain links TRBV2 to TRBJ1-6; tentatively, D is TRBD1 (6 bases). The V gene's germline CDR1 is SNHLY and CDR2 FYNNEI. The CDR3 totals 14 residues. Trimming removed 2 bases at V and 7 bases at J, with 9 bases between. The CDR3 DNA is TGTGCCAGCAGTGAATACAGGGACAATTCACCCCTCCACTTT. It yields the protein CASSEYRDNSPLHF.

The genes are TRBV30 and TRBJ2-4, with 8 bases matching TRBD2. Per germline, CDR1 GTSNPN and CDR2 SVGIG (reference sequence). V lost 2 bases to trimming and J lost 2 bases; unmatched junction nucleotides: 11. The CDR3 sequence is 17 residues long. Here the CDR3 reads CAWSWDMGGRSKNIQYF. The CDR3 DNA sequence: TGTGCCTGGAGTTGGGATATGGGCGGGAGGTCCAAAAACATTCAGTACTTC.

The chain has TRBV9 and TRBJ2-1, with no clear D. The CDR3 spans 13 residues. Germline V CDR1 and CDR2: SGDLS, YYNGEE. V was shortened by 2 bases and J by 6 bases, with 9 bases between the two germline ends. CDR3 in DNA: TGTGCCAGCAGCGTCCTATGGAGCAATGAGCAGTTCTTC. It specifies CASSVLWSNEQFF.

V and J are TRBV30 and TRBJ2-1; 11 bases map to TRBD1. CDR1 is GTSNPN and CDR2 is SVGIG in the germline V gene (reference sequence). The CDR3 covers 16 residues. V was pared by 3 bases and J by 8 bases, with 12 bases of the junction left unmatched. This chain's CDR3 is CAWRVRTGGAWDEQFF. The CDR3 nucleotides are TGTGCCTGGAGGGTACGGACAGGGGGCGCATGGGATGAGCAGTTCTTC.

The V and J genes are TRBV6-1 and TRBJ2-7; D is perhaps TRBD1 (6 bases). The V end lost 4 bases, the J end lost 3 bases, and 19 bases lay between the germline ends. Germline CDR1 and CDR2: MNHNS and SASEGT. The CDR3 spans 16 residues. DNA for the CDR3: TGTGCCAGCAGTGTCCGCCGCAGGGGTCGCTACTACGAGCAGTACTTC. Its protein is CASSVRRRGRYYEQYF.